This T cell receptor beta chain comes out of a study of blood T cell repertoires in COVID-19. In the study overall: Sample material is recorded as cDNA or gDNA derived from T cells, B-cell-depleted T cells, or PBMCs.

This clone was counted a single time. Methods used by the authors: Estimated nucleated cell counts came from reference gene primer amplification. The table came from immunoSEQ multiplex PCR; TCRdb's copy has only in-frame clones and leaves some out. The V and J calls and clone size were taken over from that table, and D and trimming were inferred from the DNA. The table shows 300,000 to 450,000 clones, with around 89% occurring only once. Participants' own reports of clinical history determined their cohort assignment. Donors of Cohort 3 who recovered were those that had two negative PCRs, clearance, or symptom resolution. Germline trimming cut 5 bases from V and 4 bases from J; bases unmatched to any gene: 6. CDR1 SGHTA and CDR2 FQGTGA come from the germline V gene. The CDR3 has 14 residues.

The chain has TRBV7-3 and TRBJ2-3; TRBD2 matches 7 bases. Sequencing was done on a sample of PBMCs or T cells enriched from blood (not recorded which). The sequence was obtained from a man between 18 and 29 years old who had recovered from COVID-19. The CDR3: CASSRTSASDTQYF. The DNA for the CDR3 is TGTGCCAGCAGCAGGACTAGTGCGTCAGATACGCAGTATTTT.